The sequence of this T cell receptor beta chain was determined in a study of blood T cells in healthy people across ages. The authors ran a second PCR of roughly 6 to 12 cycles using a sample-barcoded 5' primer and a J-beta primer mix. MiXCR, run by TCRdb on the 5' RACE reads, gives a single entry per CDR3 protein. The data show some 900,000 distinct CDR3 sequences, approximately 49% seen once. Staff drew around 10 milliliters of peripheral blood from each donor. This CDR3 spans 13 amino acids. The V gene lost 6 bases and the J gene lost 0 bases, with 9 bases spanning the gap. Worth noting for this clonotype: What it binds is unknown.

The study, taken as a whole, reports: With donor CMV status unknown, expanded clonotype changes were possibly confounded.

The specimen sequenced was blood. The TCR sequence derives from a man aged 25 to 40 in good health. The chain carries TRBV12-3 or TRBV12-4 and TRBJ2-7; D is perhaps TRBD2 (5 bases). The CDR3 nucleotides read TGTGCCAGCAGCAATACTAGCTCCTACGAGCAGTACTTC. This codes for CASSNTSSYEQYF.